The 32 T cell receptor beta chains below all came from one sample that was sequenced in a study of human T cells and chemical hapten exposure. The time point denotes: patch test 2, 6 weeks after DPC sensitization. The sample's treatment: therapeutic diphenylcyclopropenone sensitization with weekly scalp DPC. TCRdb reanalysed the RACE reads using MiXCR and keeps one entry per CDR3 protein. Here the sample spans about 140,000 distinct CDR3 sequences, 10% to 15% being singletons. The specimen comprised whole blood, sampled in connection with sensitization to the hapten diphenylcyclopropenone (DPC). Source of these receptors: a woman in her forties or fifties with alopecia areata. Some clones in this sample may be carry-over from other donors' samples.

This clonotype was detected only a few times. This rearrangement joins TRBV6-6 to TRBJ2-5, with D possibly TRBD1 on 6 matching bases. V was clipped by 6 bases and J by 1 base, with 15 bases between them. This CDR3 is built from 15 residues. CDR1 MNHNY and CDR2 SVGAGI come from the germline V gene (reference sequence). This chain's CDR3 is CASSLQGVGQETQYF. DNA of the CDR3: TGTGCCAGCAGCCTACAGGGAGTGGGCCAAGAGACCCAGTACTTC.

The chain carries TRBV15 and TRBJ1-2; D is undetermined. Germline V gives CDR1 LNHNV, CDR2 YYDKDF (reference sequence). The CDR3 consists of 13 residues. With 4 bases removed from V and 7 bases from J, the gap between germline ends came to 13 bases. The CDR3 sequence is CATSTGVPCGYTF. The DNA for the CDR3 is TGTGCCACCAGCACTGGGGTCCCCTGTGGCTACACCTTC.

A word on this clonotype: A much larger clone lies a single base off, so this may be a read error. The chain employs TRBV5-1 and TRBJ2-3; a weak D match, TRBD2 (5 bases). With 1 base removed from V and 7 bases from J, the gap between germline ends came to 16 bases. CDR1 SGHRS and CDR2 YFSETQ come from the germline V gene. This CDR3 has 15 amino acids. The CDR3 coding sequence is TGCGCCAGCAGCTTGAACCGGGCCGGGATGTATACGCAGTATTTT. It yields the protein CASSLNRAGMYTQYF.

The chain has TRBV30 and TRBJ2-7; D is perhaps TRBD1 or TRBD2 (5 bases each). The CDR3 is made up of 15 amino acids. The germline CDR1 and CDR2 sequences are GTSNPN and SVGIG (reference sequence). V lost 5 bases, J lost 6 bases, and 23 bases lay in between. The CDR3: CAWATPQGVKGEQYF. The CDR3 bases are TGTGCCTGGGCCACCCCTCAGGGAGTTAAGGGCGAGCAGTACTTC.

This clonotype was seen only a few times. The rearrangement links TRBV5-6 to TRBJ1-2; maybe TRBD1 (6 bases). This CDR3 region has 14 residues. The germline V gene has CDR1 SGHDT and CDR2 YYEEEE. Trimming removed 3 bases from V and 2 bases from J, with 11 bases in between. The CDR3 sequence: CASSSSDRNYGYTF. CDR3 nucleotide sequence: TGTGCCAGCAGCTCGTCGGACAGAAACTATGGCTACACCTTC.

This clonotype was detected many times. This chain's CDR3 is CASRRQGPNYGYTF. The CDR3 nucleotides read TGTGCCAGCAGGAGACAGGGCCCCAACTATGGCTACACCTTC. The chain links TRBV6-5 to TRBJ1-2; 7 nucleotides line up with TRBD1. There are 14 residues in the CDR3. Germline V CDR1 and CDR2: MNHEY, SVGAGI. V lost 6 bases to trimming and J lost 2 bases; unmatched junction nucleotides: 6.

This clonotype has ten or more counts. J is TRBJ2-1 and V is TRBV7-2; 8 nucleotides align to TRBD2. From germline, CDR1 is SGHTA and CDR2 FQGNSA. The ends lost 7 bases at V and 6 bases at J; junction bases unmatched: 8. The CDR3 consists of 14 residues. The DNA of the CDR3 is TGTGCCAGCACCCCCCGGCGGGAGGCCAATGAGCAGTTCTTC. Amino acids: CASTPRREANEQFF. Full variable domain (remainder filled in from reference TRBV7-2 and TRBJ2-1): GAGVSQSPSNKVTEKGKDVELRCDPISGHTALYWYRQSLGQGLEFLIYFQGNSAPDKSGLPSDRFSAERTGGSVSTLTIQRTQQEDSAVYLCASTPRREANEQFFGPGTRLTVL.

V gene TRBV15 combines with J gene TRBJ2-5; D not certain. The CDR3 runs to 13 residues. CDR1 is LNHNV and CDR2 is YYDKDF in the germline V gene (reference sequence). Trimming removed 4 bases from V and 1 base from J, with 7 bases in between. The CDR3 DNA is TGTGCCACCAGCATAAACAGCCAAGAGACCCAGTACTTC. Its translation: CATSINSQETQYF.

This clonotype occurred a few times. The DNA of the CDR3 is TGTGCCAGCAGCGGACTAGCGGGAGCGGCTGAGCAGTTCTTC. Amino acids: CASSGLAGAAEQFF. This chain connects TRBV11-3 to TRBJ2-1; TRBD2 aligns across 13 bases. V was clipped by 5 bases and J by 9 bases; unmatched bases: 4. Germline CDR1 is SGHNT and CDR2 is YENEEA. The CDR3 extends over 14 amino acids. The entire variable domain, with the rest obtained from reference TRBV11-3 and TRBJ2-1, is as follows: EAGVVQSPRYKIIEKKQPVAFWCNPISGHNTLYWYLQNLGQGPELLIRYENEEAVDDSQLPKDRFSAERLKGVDSTLKIQPAELGDSAVYLCASSGLAGAAEQFFGPGTRLTVL.

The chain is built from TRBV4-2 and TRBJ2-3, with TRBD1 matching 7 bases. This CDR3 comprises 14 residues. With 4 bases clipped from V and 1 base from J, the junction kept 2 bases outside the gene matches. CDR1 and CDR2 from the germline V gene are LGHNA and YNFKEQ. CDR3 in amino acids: CASSPDRRTDTQYF. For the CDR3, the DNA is TGTGCCAGCAGCCCGGACAGGCGCACAGATACGCAGTATTTT.

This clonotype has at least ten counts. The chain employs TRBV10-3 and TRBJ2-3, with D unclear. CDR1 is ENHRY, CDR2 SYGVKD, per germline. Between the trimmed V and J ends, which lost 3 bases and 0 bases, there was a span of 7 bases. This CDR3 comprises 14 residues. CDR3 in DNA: TGTGCCATCAGTGACTTTGCTAGCACAGATACGCAGTATTTT. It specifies CAISDFASTDTQYF.

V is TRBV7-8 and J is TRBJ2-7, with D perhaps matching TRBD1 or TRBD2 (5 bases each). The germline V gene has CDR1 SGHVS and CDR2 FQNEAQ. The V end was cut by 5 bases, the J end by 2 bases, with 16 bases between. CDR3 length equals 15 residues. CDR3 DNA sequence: TGTGCCAGCAGCACCTGGCCTGGGGGACCCTACGAGCAGTACTTC. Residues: CASSTWPGGPYEQYF.

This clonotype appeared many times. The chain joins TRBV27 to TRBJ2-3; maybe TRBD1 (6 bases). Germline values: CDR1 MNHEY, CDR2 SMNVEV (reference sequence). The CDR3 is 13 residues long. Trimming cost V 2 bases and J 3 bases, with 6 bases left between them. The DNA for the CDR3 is TGTGCCAGCAGTTTAAGGGGGACAGATACGCAGTATTTT. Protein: CASSLRGTDTQYF.

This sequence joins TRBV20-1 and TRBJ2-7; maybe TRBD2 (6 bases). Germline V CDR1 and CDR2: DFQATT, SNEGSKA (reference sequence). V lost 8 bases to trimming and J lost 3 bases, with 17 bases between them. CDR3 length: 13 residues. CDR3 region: CSSIGGLSYEQYF. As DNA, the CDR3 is TGCAGTTCAATCGGGGGACTCAGCTACGAGCAGTACTTC.

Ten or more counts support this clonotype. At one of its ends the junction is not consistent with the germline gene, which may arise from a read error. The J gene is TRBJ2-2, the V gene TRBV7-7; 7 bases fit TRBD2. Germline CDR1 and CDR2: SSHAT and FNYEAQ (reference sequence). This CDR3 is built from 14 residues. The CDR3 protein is CASSPSSGSGELFF. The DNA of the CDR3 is TGTGCTAGCAGCCCCTCTAGCGGATCCGGGGAGCTGTTTTTT.

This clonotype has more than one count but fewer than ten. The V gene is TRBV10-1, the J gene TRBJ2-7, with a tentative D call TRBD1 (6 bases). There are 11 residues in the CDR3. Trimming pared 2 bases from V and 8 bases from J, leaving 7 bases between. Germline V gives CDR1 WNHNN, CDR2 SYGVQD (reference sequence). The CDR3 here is CASSEGQQQYF. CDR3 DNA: TGCGCCAGCAGTGAGGGACAGCAGCAGTACTTC.

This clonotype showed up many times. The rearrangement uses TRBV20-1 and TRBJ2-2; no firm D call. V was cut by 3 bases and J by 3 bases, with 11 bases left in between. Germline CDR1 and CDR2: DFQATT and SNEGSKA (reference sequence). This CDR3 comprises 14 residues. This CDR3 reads CSASEEWYTGELFF. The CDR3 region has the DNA TGCAGTGCTAGTGAGGAGTGGTACACCGGGGAGCTGTTTTTT.

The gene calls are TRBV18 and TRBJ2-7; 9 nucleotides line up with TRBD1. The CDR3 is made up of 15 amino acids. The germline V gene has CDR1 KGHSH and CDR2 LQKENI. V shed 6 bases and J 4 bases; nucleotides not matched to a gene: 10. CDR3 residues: CASSGAGTGRYEQYF. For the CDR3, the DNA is TGTGCCAGCTCGGGGGCCGGGACAGGGCGGTACGAGCAGTACTTC.

CDR3 DNA: TGTGCCAGCAGTAGGACAGGGGCAGATGGGGCCAACGTCCTGACTTTC. It codes for CASSRTGADGANVLTF. J is TRBJ2-6 and V is TRBV6-5, with 9 positions matching TRBD1. J lost 3 bases, V lost 5 bases, and 5 bases had no gene match. The CDR3 length is 16 residues. Germline V gene sequence: CDR1 MNHEY, CDR2 SVGAGI.

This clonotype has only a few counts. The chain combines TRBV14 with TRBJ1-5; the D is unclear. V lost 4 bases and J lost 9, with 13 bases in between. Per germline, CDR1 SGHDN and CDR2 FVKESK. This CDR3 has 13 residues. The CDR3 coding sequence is TGTGCCAGCAGCCTTTATCAGGCGGGGCCCCAGCATTTT. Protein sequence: CASSLYQAGPQHF.

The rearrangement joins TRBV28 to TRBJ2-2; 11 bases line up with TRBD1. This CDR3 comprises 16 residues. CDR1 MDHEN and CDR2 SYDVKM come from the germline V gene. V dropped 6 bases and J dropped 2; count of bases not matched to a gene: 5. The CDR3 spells CASRGRTGGNTGELFF. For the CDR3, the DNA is TGTGCCAGCAGGGGACGGACAGGGGGCAACACCGGGGAGCTGTTTTTT.

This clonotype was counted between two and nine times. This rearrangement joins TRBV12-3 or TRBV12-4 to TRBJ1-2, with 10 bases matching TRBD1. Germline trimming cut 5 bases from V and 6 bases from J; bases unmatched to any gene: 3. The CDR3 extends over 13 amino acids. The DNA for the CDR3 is TGTGCCAGCAGTCCGACAGGGGGCCATGGCTACACCTTC. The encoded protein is CASSPTGGHGYTF.

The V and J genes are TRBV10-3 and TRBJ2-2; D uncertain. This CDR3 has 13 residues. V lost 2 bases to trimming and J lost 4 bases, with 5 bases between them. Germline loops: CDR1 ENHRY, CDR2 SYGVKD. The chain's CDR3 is CAISEMGTGELFF. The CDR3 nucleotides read TGTGCCATCAGTGAGATGGGCACCGGGGAGCTGTTTTTT.

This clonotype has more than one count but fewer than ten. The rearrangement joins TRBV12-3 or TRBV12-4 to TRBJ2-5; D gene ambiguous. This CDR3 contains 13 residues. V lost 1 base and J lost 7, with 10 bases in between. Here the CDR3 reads CASSLEQTGTQYF. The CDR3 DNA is TGTGCCAGCAGTTTAGAGCAGACCGGGACCCAGTACTTC.

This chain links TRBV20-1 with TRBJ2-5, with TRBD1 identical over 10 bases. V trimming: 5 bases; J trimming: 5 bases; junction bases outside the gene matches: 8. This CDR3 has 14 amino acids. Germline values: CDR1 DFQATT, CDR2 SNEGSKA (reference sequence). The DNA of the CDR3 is TGCAGTGCTGTTAGACAGGGGGCCGGGGAGACCCAGTACTTC. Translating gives CSAVRQGAGETQYF.

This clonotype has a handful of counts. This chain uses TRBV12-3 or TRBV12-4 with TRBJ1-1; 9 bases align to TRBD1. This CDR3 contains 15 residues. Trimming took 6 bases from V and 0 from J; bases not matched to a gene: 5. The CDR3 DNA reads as TGTGCCAGCAGCATGGGACAGGGAGTGAACACTGAAGCTTTCTTT. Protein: CASSMGQGVNTEAFF.

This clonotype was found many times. The CDR3 reads CASSSEGNIQYF. The CDR3, as DNA: TGTGCCAGCAGCTCCGAGGGAAACATTCAGTACTTC. The chain employs TRBV7-9 and TRBJ2-4; tentatively, D is TRBD2 (5 bases). V was trimmed by 4 bases and J by 6 bases, leaving 7 bases between them. The germline gives CDR1 SEHNR, CDR2 FQNEAQ (reference sequence). The CDR3 runs to 12 residues. Supplemented by reference TRBV7-9 and TRBJ2-4, the full variable domain reads DTGVSQNPRHKITKRGQNVTFRCDPISEHNRLYWYRQTLGQGPEFLTYFQNEAQLEKSRLLSDRFSAERPKGSFSTLEIQRTEQGDSAMYLCASSSEGNIQYFGAGTRLSVL.

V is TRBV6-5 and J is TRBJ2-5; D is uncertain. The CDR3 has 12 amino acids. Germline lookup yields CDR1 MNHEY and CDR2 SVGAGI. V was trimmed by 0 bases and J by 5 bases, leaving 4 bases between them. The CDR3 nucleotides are TGTGCCAGCAGTTACTCGGGGGAGACCCAGTACTTC. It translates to CASSYSGETQYF.

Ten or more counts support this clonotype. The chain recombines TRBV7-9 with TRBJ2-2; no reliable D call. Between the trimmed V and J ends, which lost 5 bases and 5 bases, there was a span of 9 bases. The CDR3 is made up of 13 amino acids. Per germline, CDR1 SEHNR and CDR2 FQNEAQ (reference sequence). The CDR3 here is CASSTTTTGELFF. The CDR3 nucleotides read TGTGCCAGCAGCACAACCACGACCGGGGAGCTGTTTTTT.

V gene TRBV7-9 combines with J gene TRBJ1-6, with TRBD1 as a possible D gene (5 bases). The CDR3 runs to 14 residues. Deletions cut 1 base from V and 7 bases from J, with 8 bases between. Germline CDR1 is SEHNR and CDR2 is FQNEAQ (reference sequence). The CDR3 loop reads CASSLETDNSPLHF. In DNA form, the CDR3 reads TGTGCCAGCAGCTTAGAGACAGACAATTCACCCCTCCACTTT.

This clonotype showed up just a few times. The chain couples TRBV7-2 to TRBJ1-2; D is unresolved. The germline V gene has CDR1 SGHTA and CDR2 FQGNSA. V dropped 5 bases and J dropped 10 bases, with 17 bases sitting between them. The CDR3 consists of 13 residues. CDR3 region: CASSLTSKSDYTF. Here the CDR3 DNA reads TGTGCCAGCAGCCTGACATCTAAAAGTGACTACACCTTC.

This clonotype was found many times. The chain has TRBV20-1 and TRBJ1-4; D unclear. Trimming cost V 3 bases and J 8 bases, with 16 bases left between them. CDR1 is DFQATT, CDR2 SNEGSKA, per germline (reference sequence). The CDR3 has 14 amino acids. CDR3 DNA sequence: TGCAGTGCTAGCATAGGGTTGCTTAGCGAAAAACTGTTTTTT. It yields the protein CSASIGLLSEKLFF.